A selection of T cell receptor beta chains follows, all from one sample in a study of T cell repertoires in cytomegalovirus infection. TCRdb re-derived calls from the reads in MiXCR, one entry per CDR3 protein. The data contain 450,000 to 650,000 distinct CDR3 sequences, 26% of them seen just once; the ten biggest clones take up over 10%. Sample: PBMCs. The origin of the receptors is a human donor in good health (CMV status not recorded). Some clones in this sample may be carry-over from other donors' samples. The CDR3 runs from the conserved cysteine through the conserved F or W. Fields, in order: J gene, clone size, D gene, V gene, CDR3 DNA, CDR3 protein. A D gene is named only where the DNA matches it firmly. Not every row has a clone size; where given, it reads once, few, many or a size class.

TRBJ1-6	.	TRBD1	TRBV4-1	TGCGCCAGCAGCCAGGGGGCAGGGGGCGGCTATAATTCACCCCTCCACTTT	CASSQGAGGGYNSPLHF
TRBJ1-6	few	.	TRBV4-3	TGCGCCAGCCGCGGAGGCTCCTATAATTCACCCCTCCACTTT	CASRGGSYNSPLHF
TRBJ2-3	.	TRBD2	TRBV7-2	TGTGCCAGCAGCTTAGCGGGTAGCGGGAGGGCAGATACGCAGTATTTT	CASSLAGSGRADTQYF
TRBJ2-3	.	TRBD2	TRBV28	TGTGCCATATCGACTAGCGGGGCCAGCACAGATACGCAGTATTTT	CAISTSGASTDTQYF
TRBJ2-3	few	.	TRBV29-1	TGCAGCGTAACCGGGACCCTGTGGGTGGATACGCAGTATTTT	CSVTGTLWVDTQYF
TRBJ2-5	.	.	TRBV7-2	TGTGCCAGCAGCTTAGTCCTGAGGCCACGAGAGACCCAGTACTTC	CASSLVLRPRETQYF
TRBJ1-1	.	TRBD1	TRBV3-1	TGTGCCAGCAGCCCCCCGGACAGGGGGCCGAACACTGAAGCTTTCTTT	CASSPPDRGPNTEAFF
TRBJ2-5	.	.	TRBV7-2	TGTGCCAGCAGCCTATCGACAGGGACCCAGTACTTC	CASSLSTGTQYF
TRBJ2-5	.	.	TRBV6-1	TGTGCCAGCAGCTGGGGAGCGGCCCAAGAGACCCAGTACTTC	CASSWGAAQETQYF
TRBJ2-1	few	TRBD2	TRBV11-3	TGTGCCAGCAGCGTGGGACTAGCGGACTACAATGAGCAGTTCTTC	CASSVGLADYNEQFF
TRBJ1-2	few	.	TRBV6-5	TGTGCCAGCAGTTACTCGAGGGTAGACAGGCCGGCGGGCTACACCTTC	CASSYSRVDRPAGYTF
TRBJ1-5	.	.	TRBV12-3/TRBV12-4	TGTGCCAGCAGATCGGGGGGGGGGGGCAATCAGCCCCAGCATTTT	CASRSGGGGNQPQHF
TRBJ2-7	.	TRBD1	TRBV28	TGTGCCAGCACCACAGGGGTTGGGTCCTACGAGCAGTACTTC	CASTTGVGSYEQYF
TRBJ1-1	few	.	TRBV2	TGTGCCAGCATCCTGGAAGAGAACACTGAAGCTTTCTTT	CASILEENTEAFF
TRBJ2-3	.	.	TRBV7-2	TGTGCCAGCAGCTTATATCTCTACGCCGAAGATACGCAGTATTTT	CASSLYLYAEDTQYF
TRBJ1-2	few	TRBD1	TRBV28	TGTGCCAGCAGTCCGGGACAGAGAAGGTCTGGCTACACCTTC	CASSPGQRRSGYTF
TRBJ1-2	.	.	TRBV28	TGTGCCAGCAAACTCGATGGAGGGAACTATGGCTACACCTTC	CASKLDGGNYGYTF
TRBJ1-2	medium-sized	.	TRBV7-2	TGTGCCAGCAGCTTAACCGGGGTCCTCTACACCTTC	CASSLTGVLYTF
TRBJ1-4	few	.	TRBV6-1	TGTGCCAGCAACGACGGGTCAACTAATGAAAAACTGTTTTTT	CASNDGSTNEKLFF
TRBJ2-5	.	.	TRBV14	TGTGCCAGCAGCCAACGGGCAGGAGAGACCCAGTACTTC	CASSQRAGETQYF
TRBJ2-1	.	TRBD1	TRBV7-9	TGTGCCAGCAGCTTAGAGAGGGGGCGCATGAATGAGCAGTTCTTC	CASSLERGRMNEQFF
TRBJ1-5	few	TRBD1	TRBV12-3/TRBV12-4	TGTGCCAGCAGCAACGTCGGAGGGACAGGTCAGCCCCAGCATTTT	CASSNVGGTGQPQHF
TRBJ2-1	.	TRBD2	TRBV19	TGTGCCAGTAGTCTGACTAGCGGGAGGGCCTACGGGACTGAGCAGTTCTTC	CASSLTSGRAYGTEQFF
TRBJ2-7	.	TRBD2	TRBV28	TGTGCCAGCAGTTTAATAAGGGGCGTAAGCGGGATCCTAACCTACGAGCAGTACTTC	CASSLIRGVSGILTYEQYF
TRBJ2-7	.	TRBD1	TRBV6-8	TGTGCCAGCAGTTCTTATGCCTTGGGACAGGCCTCCTTC	CASSSYALGQASF
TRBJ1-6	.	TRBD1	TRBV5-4	TGTGCCAGCAGCGCCCCAGACAGGGGAGAACCCCTCCACTTT	CASSAPDRGEPLHF
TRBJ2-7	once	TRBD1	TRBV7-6	TGTGCCAGCAGCTCAAGACAGGGAAACTCCTACGAGCAGTACTTC	CASSSRQGNSYEQYF
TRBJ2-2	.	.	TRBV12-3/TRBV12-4	TGTGCCACACGAAGAGGGGCCTTAAACACCGGGGAGCTGTTTTTT	CATRRGALNTGELFF
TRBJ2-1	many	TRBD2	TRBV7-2	TGTGCCAGCAGCTTAGATGTGGGACTAGCACTGTTCTTC	CASSLDVGLALFF
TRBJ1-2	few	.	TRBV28	TGTGCCAGCAGTGCCGCACTAGTCTATGGCTACACCTTC	CASSAALVYGYTF
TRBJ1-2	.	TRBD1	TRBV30	TGTGCCTGGAGTAGGACAGGTGGTGGCTACACCTTC	CAWSRTGGGYTF